This TCR beta chain was obtained from a study of blood T cell repertoires in COVID-19. From germline, CDR1 is SGHTA and CDR2 FQGNSA. This CDR3 contains 13 residues. After removal of 4 bases from V and 4 bases from J, the junction contained 2 bases not matched to a gene. Libraries were prepared by immunoSEQ multiplex PCR; TCRdb keeps only in-frame clonotypes and omits some of them. The data hold tens of thousands of clones, with about three quarters observed a single time. Sequences were obtained from peripheral blood. This sequence was found in a man aged 25 to 40 with COVID-19, enrolled during active disease. The V and J genes are TRBV7-2 and TRBJ2-7; 9 bases are a match to TRBD1. CDR3 sequence (DNA): TGTGCCAGCAGCTGGGACAGGGCATACGAGCAGTACTTC. This gives the protein CASSWDRAYEQYF.